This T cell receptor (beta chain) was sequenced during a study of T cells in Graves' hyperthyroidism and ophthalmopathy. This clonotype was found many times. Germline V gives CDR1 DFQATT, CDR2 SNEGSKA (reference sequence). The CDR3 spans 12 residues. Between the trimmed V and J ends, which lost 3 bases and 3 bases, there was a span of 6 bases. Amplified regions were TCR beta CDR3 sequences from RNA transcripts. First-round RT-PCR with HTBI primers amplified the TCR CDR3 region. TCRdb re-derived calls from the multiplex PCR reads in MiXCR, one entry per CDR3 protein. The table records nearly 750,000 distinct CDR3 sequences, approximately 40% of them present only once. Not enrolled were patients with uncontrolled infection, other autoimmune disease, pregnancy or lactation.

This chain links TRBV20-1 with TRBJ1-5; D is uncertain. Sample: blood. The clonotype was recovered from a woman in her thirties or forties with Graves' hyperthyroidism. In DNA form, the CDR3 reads TGCAGTGCTAGTCTGGCCAATCAGCCCCAGCATTTT. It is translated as CSASLANQPQHF.